These T cell receptor beta chains were read from a single sample in a study of blood T cell repertoires in COVID-19. Clones were sequenced by immunoSEQ multiplex PCR, and TCRdb holds only the in-frame ones, with some missing. The sample yields 250,000 to 350,000 clones, roughly 84% seen once. Sequencing was carried out using peripheral blood. These receptors came from a person aged 65-85 years with COVID-19, enrolled during active disease. The CDR3 runs from the conserved cysteine through the conserved F or W. The order of the fields is J gene, V gene, clone size, D gene, CDR3 DNA, CDR3 protein. A D gene is named only where the DNA matches it firmly. Size values are once, few and many counts, or a class for expanded clones, and some rows have none.

TRBJ2-6,TRBV7-2,.,.,TGTGCCAGCAGCCGTAGAGGGTCTGGGGCCAACGTCCTGACTTTC,CASSRRGSGANVLTF
TRBJ2-5,TRBV20-1,.,TRBD2,TGCAGTGCTAGTTCCGGGAGGGAGACCCAGTACTTC,CSASSGRETQYF
TRBJ2-2,TRBV19,.,.,TGTGCCAGTAGTCCCCGCCAGGGGGGTGCCGGGGAGCTGTTTTTT,CASSPRQGGAGELFF
TRBJ1-4,TRBV2,.,TRBD1,TGTGCCAGCAGGGGACAGGTTGCAGCATCTAATGAAAAACTGTTTTTT,CASRGQVAASNEKLFF
TRBJ1-1,TRBV6-2/TRBV6-3,.,TRBD1,TGTGCCAGCAGTCCGCCGCGGACAGGCCGGACTGAAGCTTTCTTT,CASSPPRTGRTEAFF
TRBJ2-7,TRBV28,.,.,TGTGCCAGCTCTAAACAGGGAATCGGCGAGCAGTACTTC,CASSKQGIGEQYF
TRBJ1-1,TRBV7-2,.,TRBD1,TGTGCCAGCAGCTTAACAGGGGGGGACACTGAAGCTTTCTTT,CASSLTGGDTEAFF
TRBJ2-7,TRBV9,few,.,TGTGCCAGCAGCGTAGCTACAGGGAGCGGTAATCCCTACGAGCAGTACTTC,CASSVATGSGNPYEQYF
TRBJ1-6,TRBV10-3,once,.,TGTGCCATCAGAGAGGACATCAGCGGGCCTTCACCCCTCCACTTT,CAIREDISGPSPLHF
TRBJ1-2,TRBV2,.,.,TGTGCCAGCAGTGCCCCGGACAGAGACTATGGCTACACCTTC,CASSAPDRDYGYTF
TRBJ2-5,TRBV7-9,.,.,TGTGCCAGCAGCTCCACAGGGCAAGAGACCCAGTACTTC,CASSSTGQETQYF
TRBJ2-5,TRBV19,.,TRBD2,TGTGCCAGTAGTGAGTGGACTAGCGGGAGTAAAGAGACCCAGTACTTC,CASSEWTSGSKETQYF
TRBJ2-3,TRBV4-1,.,.,TGCGCCAGCAGCCATGGGGGGGGCAACGCAGATACGCAGTATTTT,CASSHGGGNADTQYF
TRBJ1-5,TRBV28,.,.,TGTGCCAGCAGCGCGCCGGGTAATAGGCCCCAGCATTTT,CASSAPGNRPQHF